These 5 T cell receptor beta chains were all obtained from the same sample, sequenced in a study of T cell responses to AZD1222 COVID-19 vaccine. Sequencing was performed with immunoSEQ multiplex PCR; in TCRdb, only in-frame clones are kept and a portion is missing. Among 50,000 to 70,000 clones, 75% to 90% were seen once, and the ten largest hold 6.9%. The sample was peripheral blood, taken 28 days after the second AZD1222 dose. These receptors were collected from an adult who received the AZD1222 COVID-19 vaccine.

This clone turned up a few times. The gene calls are TRBV5-4 and TRBJ2-5; TRBD1 agrees at 7 bases. The V gene's germline CDR1 is SGHNT and CDR2 YYREEE (reference sequence). The CDR3 runs 15 residues. With V trimmed by 4 bases and J by 4 bases, 10 bases remained unmatched. This CDR3 is CASSDDPTGPETQYF. CDR3 coding DNA: TGTGCCAGCAGCGATGACCCGACAGGGCCAGAGACCCAGTACTTC.

The CDR3 DNA is TGTGCCACCAGTGATGACAGGGAGCGCCCCTACGAGCAGTACTTC. Encoded protein: CATSDDRERPYEQYF. The rearrangement links TRBV24-1 to TRBJ2-7; the match to TRBD1 covers 7 bases. The CDR3 extends over 15 amino acids. V shed 3 bases and J 2 bases; nucleotides not matched to a gene: 6. CDR1 and CDR2 (germline): KGHDR, SFDVKD.

This chain uses TRBV28 with TRBJ2-7, with D perhaps being TRBD1 or TRBD2 (5 bases each). Trimming shortened V by 5 bases and J by 4 bases, and 9 bases separated the two germline ends. Germline CDR1 MDHEN, CDR2 SYDVKM. CDR3 length: 12 amino acids. CDR3 in DNA: TGTGCCAGCAGTCTGAGGGGTTACGAGCAGTACTTC. Translated, it gives CASSLRGYEQYF.

The table lists this clone with a count of one. The V gene is TRBV2, the J gene TRBJ2-3; TRBD2 aligns across 12 bases. This CDR3 region has 15 residues. Germline V gene data show CDR1 as SNHLY and CDR2 as FYNNEI. V shed 5 bases and J 2 bases; nucleotides not matched to a gene: 2. The CDR3 protein is CASSTSGGITDTQYF. CDR3 nucleotide sequence: TGTGCCAGCAGTACTAGCGGGGGGATCACAGATACGCAGTATTTT.

The rearrangement joins TRBV24-1 to TRBJ2-1, with TRBD2 identical over 13 bases. CDR1 is KGHDR and CDR2 is SFDVKD in the germline V gene. There are 15 residues in the CDR3. After removal of 6 bases from V and 5 bases from J, the junction contained 3 bases not matched to a gene. CDR3 nucleotide sequence: TGTGCCACCAGTACCGGGACTAGCGGGAACAATGAGCAGTTCTTC. Protein sequence: CATSTGTSGNNEQFF.